These T cell receptor beta chains were read from a single sample in a study of cytomegalovirus exposure and HLA in healthy donors. Sequencing used immunoSEQ multiplex PCR; TCRdb keeps in-frame clones, though not all of them. This table has approximately 110,000 clones, about 80% appearing once. Sequencing was carried out using PBMCs. The source is a man aged 40-49 years in good health and CMV-seronegative. CDR3s include the opening cysteine and the closing phenylalanine or tryptophan. D genes are given only for firm matches. Expanded clones get a size class; other rows say once, few or many, or leave the size out.

abundance: -; d_gene: TRBD1; j_gene: TRBJ2-7; v_gene: TRBV7-9; CDR3aa: CASSSTGSSYEQYF; CDR3nt: TGTGCCAGCAGCTCGACAGGGAGCTCCTACGAGCAGTACTTC
abundance: -; d_gene: TRBD2; j_gene: TRBJ2-1; v_gene: TRBV27; CDR3aa: CASRSGGASYNEQFF; CDR3nt: TGTGCCAGCCGTAGCGGGGGGGCGTCATACAATGAGCAGTTCTTC
abundance: -; d_gene: TRBD1; j_gene: TRBJ2-5; v_gene: TRBV28; CDR3aa: CGAQQGKQETQYF; CDR3nt: TGTGGAGCCCAACAGGGGAAGCAAGAGACCCAGTACTTC
abundance: -; d_gene: TRBD1; j_gene: TRBJ1-4; v_gene: TRBV7-2; CDR3aa: CASTDRGDEKLFF; CDR3nt: TGTGCCAGTACTGACAGGGGAGATGAAAAACTGTTTTTT
abundance: -; d_gene: -; j_gene: TRBJ1-1; v_gene: TRBV5-6; CDR3aa: CASSPRVKGTEAFF; CDR3nt: TGTGCCAGCAGCCCCCGGGTTAAGGGGACTGAAGCTTTCTTT
abundance: -; d_gene: TRBD1; j_gene: TRBJ1-1; v_gene: TRBV29-1; CDR3aa: CSAPGQSEAFF; CDR3nt: TGCAGCGCTCCGGGACAGTCAGAAGCTTTCTTT
abundance: -; d_gene: -; j_gene: TRBJ1-2; v_gene: TRBV7-8; CDR3aa: CASSRTQQVFYGYTF; CDR3nt: TGTGCCAGCAGCCGTACACAACAGGTGTTCTATGGCTACACCTTC
abundance: -; d_gene: -; j_gene: TRBJ1-6; v_gene: TRBV18; CDR3aa: CASRDTSSYNSPLHF; CDR3nt: TGTGCCAGCCGAGACACCAGCTCCTATAATTCACCCCTCCACTTT
abundance: once; d_gene: -; j_gene: TRBJ2-7; v_gene: TRBV5-4; CDR3aa: CASSPYGDSYEQYF; CDR3nt: TGTGCCAGCAGCCCGTACGGGGATTCCTACGAGCAGTACTTC
abundance: -; d_gene: -; j_gene: TRBJ2-3; v_gene: TRBV28; CDR3aa: CASTPYPWEVRTDTQYF; CDR3nt: TGTGCCAGCACCCCTTACCCGTGGGAGGTCCGCACAGATACGCAGTATTTT
abundance: -; d_gene: -; j_gene: TRBJ1-4; v_gene: TRBV15; CDR3aa: CATSRVFGGALESELFF; CDR3nt: TGTGCCACCAGCAGAGTTTTCGGCGGGGCCCTGGAAAGTGAACTGTTTTTT
abundance: once; d_gene: -; j_gene: TRBJ1-6; v_gene: TRBV5-6; CDR3aa: CASSLRRAPGPYNSPLHF; CDR3nt: TGTGCCAGCAGCTTGCGCAGGGCTCCCGGCCCCTATAATTCACCCCTCCACTTT
abundance: -; d_gene: TRBD1; j_gene: TRBJ1-3; v_gene: TRBV7-9; CDR3aa: CASSHRGFSGNTIYF; CDR3nt: TGTGCCAGCAGTCACAGGGGATTCTCTGGAAACACCATATATTTT
abundance: -; d_gene: TRBD2; j_gene: TRBJ2-7; v_gene: TRBV5-4; CDR3aa: CASSPSGGRPYEQYF; CDR3nt: TGTGCCAGCAGCCCTAGCGGGGGGCGACCCTACGAGCAGTACTTC
abundance: -; d_gene: -; j_gene: TRBJ2-5; v_gene: TRBV5-1; CDR3aa: CASSFSGSDVETQYF; CDR3nt: TGCGCCAGCAGCTTCTCAGGGTCGGATGTGGAGACCCAGTACTTC
abundance: -; d_gene: -; j_gene: TRBJ1-3; v_gene: TRBV5-1; CDR3aa: CASSLGEGHSGNTIYF; CDR3nt: TGCGCCAGCAGCTTGGGTGAGGGTCACTCTGGAAACACCATATATTTT
abundance: -; d_gene: -; j_gene: TRBJ2-1; v_gene: TRBV5-1; CDR3aa: CASSAVSRGGNEQFF; CDR3nt: TGCGCCAGCAGCGCCGTGTCTAGAGGGGGTAATGAGCAGTTCTTC
abundance: -; d_gene: TRBD1; j_gene: TRBJ1-1; v_gene: TRBV4-1; CDR3aa: CASSQDRQGKAFF; CDR3nt: TGCGCCAGCAGCCAAGATAGACAGGGCAAAGCTTTCTTT
abundance: -; d_gene: -; j_gene: TRBJ2-7; v_gene: TRBV11-3; CDR3aa: CASSLDSTEQYF; CDR3nt: TGTGCCAGCAGCTTAGATTCTACCGAGCAGTACTTC
abundance: -; d_gene: TRBD2; j_gene: TRBJ2-1; v_gene: TRBV5-4; CDR3aa: CASSVRPGAGDYNEQFF; CDR3nt: TGTGCCAGCAGCGTCCGACCAGGTGCGGGGGACTACAATGAGCAGTTCTTC
abundance: -; d_gene: -; j_gene: TRBJ1-2; v_gene: TRBV9; CDR3aa: CASSEGGLDGYTF; CDR3nt: TGTGCCAGCAGCGAGGGAGGGTTGGATGGCTACACCTTC
abundance: -; d_gene: TRBD1; j_gene: TRBJ2-7; v_gene: TRBV27; CDR3aa: CASSLSLSVGTADKRSSYEQYF; CDR3nt: TGTGCCAGCAGTTTATCATTATCGGTTGGGACAGCCGACAAGCGGTCCTCCTACGAGCAGTACTTC
abundance: -; d_gene: TRBD2; j_gene: TRBJ2-7; v_gene: TRBV6-1; CDR3aa: CASSDQRGGYEQYF; CDR3nt: TGTGCCAGCAGTGACCAGCGGGGGGGGTACGAGCAGTACTTC
abundance: -; d_gene: TRBD1; j_gene: TRBJ2-5; v_gene: TRBV11-3; CDR3aa: CASSPGTGLQETQYF; CDR3nt: TGTGCCAGCAGCCCAGGGACAGGGTTGCAAGAGACCCAGTACTTC
abundance: -; d_gene: TRBD2; j_gene: TRBJ2-7; v_gene: TRBV6-5; CDR3aa: CASSYGGGAVEQYF; CDR3nt: TGTGCCAGCAGTTACGGCGGGGGGGCGGTCGAGCAGTACTTC
abundance: -; d_gene: TRBD1; j_gene: TRBJ2-7; v_gene: TRBV6-5; CDR3aa: CASSYSQGYEQYF; CDR3nt: TGTGCCAGCAGTTACTCACAGGGGTACGAGCAGTACTTC
abundance: medium-sized; d_gene: -; j_gene: TRBJ1-2; v_gene: TRBV7-9; CDR3aa: CASSPGSNYGYTF; CDR3nt: TGTGCCAGCAGTCCCGGGAGCAACTATGGCTACACCTTC
abundance: -; d_gene: TRBD1; j_gene: TRBJ1-6; v_gene: TRBV19; CDR3aa: CASSPRQGGNSPLHF; CDR3nt: TGTGCCAGTAGTCCGCGACAGGGTGGAAATTCACCCCTCCACTTT
abundance: -; d_gene: -; j_gene: TRBJ2-7; v_gene: TRBV29-1; CDR3aa: CSVLNRKDEQYF; CDR3nt: TGCAGCGTTTTAAACAGGAAGGACGAGCAGTACTTC
abundance: -; d_gene: TRBD1; j_gene: TRBJ1-5; v_gene: TRBV27; CDR3aa: CASRPDRVGHQPQHF; CDR3nt: TGTGCCAGCAGGCCCGACAGGGTGGGACATCAGCCCCAGCATTTT
abundance: -; d_gene: -; j_gene: TRBJ2-2; v_gene: TRBV5-8; CDR3aa: CASSIDLGQGSGELFF; CDR3nt: TGTGCCAGCAGCATAGACCTGGGACAAGGGTCCGGGGAGCTGTTTTTT
abundance: -; d_gene: TRBD1; j_gene: TRBJ1-5; v_gene: TRBV6-1; CDR3aa: CASSDDLQGAGQPQHF; CDR3nt: TGTGCCAGCAGTGACGATCTCCAGGGGGCAGGACAGCCCCAGCATTTT
abundance: -; d_gene: TRBD1; j_gene: TRBJ1-5; v_gene: TRBV19; CDR3aa: CASRNSGGQGIQPQHF; CDR3nt: TGTGCCAGTAGAAACTCGGGGGGACAGGGAATTCAGCCCCAGCATTTT
abundance: -; d_gene: TRBD1; j_gene: TRBJ1-6; v_gene: TRBV5-6; CDR3aa: CASRSSDRVSPLHF; CDR3nt: TGTGCCAGCAGATCCTCTGACAGGGTCTCACCCCTCCACTTT
abundance: once; d_gene: -; j_gene: TRBJ1-2; v_gene: TRBV7-9; CDR3aa: CASSSGQSYLSYTF; CDR3nt: TGTGCCAGCAGCTCCGGACAGTCTTATCTTTCCTACACCTTC
abundance: -; d_gene: TRBD1; j_gene: TRBJ2-7; v_gene: TRBV6-4; CDR3aa: CASSIKFWTGTYEQYF; CDR3nt: TGTGCCAGCAGCATTAAATTTTGGACAGGAACCTACGAGCAGTACTTC
abundance: -; d_gene: -; j_gene: TRBJ2-3; v_gene: TRBV9; CDR3aa: CASSPRQAITDTQYF; CDR3nt: TGTGCCAGCAGCCCCCGACAGGCGATCACAGATACGCAGTATTTT
abundance: few; d_gene: TRBD1; j_gene: TRBJ1-4; v_gene: TRBV4-3; CDR3aa: CASSQDGVRGSNEKLFF; CDR3nt: TGCGCCAGCAGCCAAGATGGGGTCAGGGGGTCTAATGAAAAACTGTTTTTT
abundance: -; d_gene: -; j_gene: TRBJ1-4; v_gene: TRBV19; CDR3aa: CASSGTRTETSNEKLFF; CDR3nt: TGTGCCAGTAGCGGGACAAGGACAGAAACCTCTAATGAAAAACTGTTTTTT
abundance: once; d_gene: TRBD1; j_gene: TRBJ1-6; v_gene: TRBV7-9; CDR3aa: CASSLGTGLNSPLHF; CDR3nt: TGTGCCAGCAGCTTAGGGACAGGGTTAAATTCACCCCTCCACTTT
abundance: -; d_gene: TRBD2; j_gene: TRBJ2-3; v_gene: TRBV19; CDR3aa: CASRTGGPGSTDTQYF; CDR3nt: TGTGCCAGTAGGACGGGGGGACCAGGGAGCACAGATACGCAGTATTTT
abundance: -; d_gene: -; j_gene: TRBJ1-1; v_gene: TRBV28; CDR3aa: CASTPGGRITEAFF; CDR3nt: TGTGCCAGCACCCCGGGGGGACGGATCACTGAAGCTTTCTTT
abundance: -; d_gene: -; j_gene: TRBJ2-3; v_gene: TRBV11-2; CDR3aa: CASSSLLGVPPADTQYF; CDR3nt: TGTGCCAGCAGCTCCCTCCTAGGGGTCCCACCGGCCGATACGCAGTATTTT
abundance: -; d_gene: -; j_gene: TRBJ2-1; v_gene: TRBV5-4; CDR3aa: CASSFTEYNEQFF; CDR3nt: TGTGCCAGCAGCTTTACAGAATACAATGAGCAGTTCTTC
abundance: few; d_gene: TRBD2; j_gene: TRBJ2-1; v_gene: TRBV5-1; CDR3aa: CASSRTSGGLYNEQFF; CDR3nt: TGCGCCAGCAGCCGGACTAGCGGGGGCCTTTACAATGAGCAGTTCTTC
abundance: -; d_gene: TRBD2; j_gene: TRBJ2-7; v_gene: TRBV28; CDR3aa: CASTPAGSSYEQYF; CDR3nt: TGTGCCAGCACCCCAGCGGGAAGCTCCTACGAGCAGTACTTC
abundance: few; d_gene: TRBD2; j_gene: TRBJ2-7; v_gene: TRBV2; CDR3aa: CASSSGGGDYEQYF; CDR3nt: TGTGCCAGCAGCAGCGGGGGTGGGGACTACGAGCAGTACTTC
abundance: -; d_gene: -; j_gene: TRBJ1-4; v_gene: TRBV6-6; CDR3aa: CASSYMTGPNNEKLFF; CDR3nt: TGTGCCAGCAGTTACATGACAGGACCCAATAATGAAAAACTGTTTTTT
abundance: -; d_gene: -; j_gene: TRBJ2-7; v_gene: TRBV27; CDR3aa: CASSLSGQHYEQYF; CDR3nt: TGTGCCAGCAGTTTAAGCGGACAGCACTACGAGCAGTACTTC